The 20 T cell receptor beta chains listed next were all sequenced from one sample in a study of T cell responses to AZD1222 COVID-19 vaccine. The method was immunoSEQ multiplex PCR; TCRdb's version includes in-frame clones alone and lacks a portion of them. The profile covers about 140,000 clones, with approximately 90% appearing a single time and under 4.5% taken by the ten largest. The specimen comprised peripheral blood, sampled 28 days after the second AZD1222 dose. The receptors were sampled from an adult who received the AZD1222 COVID-19 vaccine.

The chain uses TRBV5-1 and TRBJ1-1, with D unresolved. Trimming pared 2 bases from V and 0 bases from J, leaving 8 bases between. Germline V lookup: CDR1 SGHRS, CDR2 YFSETQ. This CDR3 is 14 amino acids long. The chain's CDR3 is CASSLLGLNTEAFF. CDR3 DNA: TGCGCCAGCAGCTTACTCGGGTTGAACACTGAAGCTTTCTTT.

The gene calls are TRBV19 and TRBJ1-1; 10 positions agree with TRBD1. CDR1 is LNHDA, CDR2 SQIVND, per germline (reference sequence). V was pared by 7 bases and J by 3 bases, with 11 bases of the junction left unmatched. The CDR3 covers 16 residues. CDR3 residues: CASNFWTGGYDTEAFF. In DNA form, the CDR3 reads TGTGCCAGTAATTTCTGGACAGGGGGTTATGACACTGAAGCTTTCTTT.

This chain connects TRBV18 to TRBJ2-5; D is uncertain. The CDR3 is 15 amino acids. Germline V gene lookup returns CDR1 KGHSH and CDR2 LQKENI. V was trimmed by 0 bases and J by 5 bases, leaving 13 bases between them. Written as DNA, the CDR3 is TGTGCCAGCTCACCACCCGAGCCAAGGTGGGAGACCCAGTACTTC. Amino acids: CASSPPEPRWETQYF.

J is TRBJ1-6 and V is TRBV5-4; D unresolved. The CDR3 has 15 residues. The V gene's germline CDR1 is SGHNT and CDR2 YYREEE (reference sequence). Trimming removed 4 bases at V and 8 bases at J, with 16 bases between. The CDR3 DNA reads as TGTGCCAGCAGCGCACGCCAACTACGGGATTCACCCCTCCACTTT. This translates into CASSARQLRDSPLHF.

V gene TRBV19 combines with J gene TRBJ1-1, with TRBD1 matching 10 bases. V was clipped by 5 bases and J by 4 bases; unmatched bases: 7. The CDR3 covers 15 residues. Germline CDR1 reads LNHDA; CDR2 reads SQIVND (reference sequence). Here the CDR3 DNA reads TGTGCCAGTAGTGAGGACAGGGGGATTCGCACTGAAGCTTTCTTT. Translated, it gives CASSEDRGIRTEAFF.

The chain has TRBV6-2 or TRBV6-3 and TRBJ2-2; D is unclear. The V and J ends lost 2 bases and 3 bases respectively, with 13 bases between them. The CDR3 length is 16 residues. Germline lookup yields CDR1 MNHEY and CDR2 SVGEGT. CDR3 sequence: CASSYGSRRDTGELFF. The DNA of the CDR3 is TGTGCCAGCAGTTACGGGTCTAGGAGAGACACCGGGGAGCTGTTTTTT.

For the CDR3, the DNA is TGTGCCACCAGCACAGACCTAACCGGGGCAGGGTGGCGGACCGGGGAGCTGTTTTTT. Amino acid sequence: CATSTDLTGAGWRTGELFF. This chain uses TRBV15 with TRBJ2-2, with D perhaps given as TRBD1 or TRBD2 (5 bases each). With 4 bases removed from V and 5 bases from J, the gap between germline ends came to 26 bases. The CDR3 extends over 19 amino acids. CDR1 and CDR2 (germline): LNHNV, YYDKDF (reference sequence).

This clone was detected once. The rearrangement joins TRBV11-3 to TRBJ2-7; 7 bases agree with TRBD1. Germline CDR1 is SGHNT and CDR2 is YENEEA. This CDR3 region has 13 residues. V shed 5 bases, J shed 1 base, and the junction held 2 bases outside the gene matches. CDR3 in amino acids: CASSPTGSYEQYF. CDR3 DNA sequence: TGTGCCAGCAGCCCGACAGGGTCCTACGAGCAGTACTTC.

The chain combines TRBV3-1 (or the pseudogene TRBV3-2) with TRBJ1-6; possibly TRBD1 for D (5 bases). This CDR3 spans 16 amino acids. Germline assignment: CDR1 LGHDT and CDR2 YNNKEL (reference sequence). Trimming cost V 4 bases and J 7 bases, with 17 bases left between them. CDR3 nucleotide sequence: TGTGCCAGCAGCCGCACCCCCCCGGGGGGGAATTCACCCCTCCACTTT. Translated: CASSRTPPGGNSPLHF.

This chain links TRBV27 with TRBJ2-2; 9 bases fit TRBD1. The trim removed 9 bases at V and 3 bases at J, leaving 8 bases unmatched. This CDR3 spans 15 amino acids. Germline CDR1 MNHEY, CDR2 SMNVEV (reference sequence). The CDR3 region is CASSGTGMDTGELFF. The CDR3 region has the DNA TGTGCCAGTTCCGGGACAGGGATGGACACCGGGGAGCTGTTTTTT.

The V and J genes are TRBV14 and TRBJ1-1; no clear D. V dropped 4 bases and J dropped 4 bases, with 10 bases sitting between them. Germline CDR1 is SGHDN and CDR2 is FVKESK. The CDR3 runs 13 residues. The CDR3 is CASSPWGITEAFF. In DNA, the CDR3 is TGTGCCAGCAGCCCATGGGGTATCACTGAAGCTTTCTTT.

The chain links TRBV7-3 to TRBJ2-2; the D is unclear. CDR3 length equals 12 residues. Trimming removed 4 bases at V and 0 bases at J, with 0 bases between. Germline CDR1 SGHTA, CDR2 FQGTGA. This CDR3 reads CASSSNTGELFF. The CDR3 DNA sequence: TGTGCCAGCAGCTCGAACACCGGGGAGCTGTTTTTT.

The chain uses TRBV4-2 and TRBJ2-7, with D possibly TRBD2 on 6 matching bases. The CDR3 totals 14 residues. Germline-derived CDR1 and CDR2 are LGHNA and YNFKEQ. Trimming removed 2 bases from V and 3 bases from J, with 11 bases in between. For the CDR3, the DNA is TGTGCCAGCAGCCAATGGGAGGCAGGCTACGAGCAGTACTTC. Its protein product is CASSQWEAGYEQYF.

The J gene is TRBJ1-4, the V gene TRBV4-3, with D possibly being TRBD1 (6 bases). Trimming shortened V by 3 bases and J by 2 bases, and 16 bases separated the two germline ends. Germline V lookup: CDR1 LGHNA, CDR2 YSLEER. The CDR3 sequence is 17 residues long. The CDR3 region is CASSHAWGGQTNEKLFF. For the CDR3, the DNA is TGCGCCAGCAGCCATGCTTGGGGTGGACAGACTAATGAAAAACTGTTTTTT.

CDR3 coding DNA: TGTGCCAGCACTAAAGGGGGCCCGGGTGAAGCTTTCTTT. This sequence encodes CASTKGGPGEAFF. The rearrangement joins TRBV7-2 to TRBJ1-1, with 7 bases aligning to TRBD1. V shed 7 bases and J 7 bases; nucleotides not matched to a gene: 9. Germline values: CDR1 SGHTA, CDR2 FQGNSA. The CDR3 is 13 amino acids.

This chain joins TRBV6-1 and TRBJ1-1; a possible D gene is TRBD1 (6 bases). The V end lost 0 bases, the J end lost 8 bases, and 19 bases lay between the germline ends. The CDR3 length is 16 residues. Germline values: CDR1 MNHNS, CDR2 SASEGT. DNA of the CDR3: TGTGCCAGCAGTGAAGCCAGTGGTCCCAGGGGATCCGAAGCTTTCTTT. Translation gives CASSEASGPRGSEAFF.

The chain joins TRBV7-9 to TRBJ2-2; the match to TRBD1 covers 9 bases. The J segment lost 6 bases and the V segment lost 11 bases, leaving 4 bases of the junction unmatched. Germline V gene data show CDR1 as SEHNR and CDR2 as FQNEAQ (reference sequence). The length of the CDR3 is 12 residues. Here the CDR3 reads CAGDRGAGELFF. CDR3 in DNA: TGTGCCGGAGACAGGGGGGCCGGGGAGCTGTTTTTT.

The chain links TRBV6-5 to TRBJ2-7; D is perhaps TRBD2 (5 bases). V was trimmed by 9 bases and J by 1 base, leaving 7 bases between them. In germline, CDR1 is MNHEY, CDR2 SVGAGI. The CDR3 has 11 residues. CDR3 protein: CARRESYEQYF. As DNA, the CDR3 is TGTGCCAGAAGGGAGTCCTACGAGCAGTACTTC.

V gene TRBV11-2 combines with J gene TRBJ2-1; 9 nucleotides agree with TRBD2. Germline CDR1 SGHAT, CDR2 FQNNGV. V shed 1 base, J shed 5 bases, and the junction held 9 bases outside the gene matches. The CDR3 has 17 amino acids. CDR3 sequence reads: CASSLGPGREGHNEQFF. The CDR3 region has the DNA TGTGCCAGCAGCTTAGGGCCCGGGCGGGAGGGCCACAATGAGCAGTTCTTC.

The chain couples TRBV2 to TRBJ2-7, with 9 bases matching TRBD2. Germline CDR1 and CDR2: SNHLY and FYNNEI. Unmatched junction bases numbered 14, after V lost 7 bases and J lost 4 bases. The CDR3 contains 16 residues. The CDR3 sequence: CASMVPPGLAQYEQYF. CDR3 bases: TGTGCCAGCATGGTGCCCCCGGGACTAGCTCAATACGAGCAGTACTTC.